The T cell receptor beta chain described here comes from a study of cytomegalovirus exposure and HLA in healthy donors. Points from the study as a whole: Later examination showed HLA-associated TCR beta chains had greater clonal expansion than equally common others. For most TCR beta V segments, an earlier analysis put the productive rate at about 87% or about 30% of the time.

The CDR3 contains 14 residues. From germline, CDR1 is SNHLY and CDR2 FYNNEI. The V segment lost 4 bases and the J segment 3 bases; nucleotides outside the gene matches: 2. Each donor was healthy, and each was a bone marrow donor. Unrecorded immune exposures were likely, despite nominal health at sampling. About this clone: Its antigen remains unknown.

The study ran its PCR with 60 Vbeta and 13 Jbeta primers. This table comes from immunoSEQ multiplex PCR, and its TCRdb copy is limited to in-frame clones, with some not included. The sample carries around 130,000 clones, approximately 80% recorded once. The chain has TRBV2 and TRBJ2-3, with 9 bases aligning to TRBD1. Specimen: PBMCs. This receptor was taken from a woman younger than 35 in good health and CMV-seropositive. The CDR3 is CASSGGQGTDTQYF. DNA for the CDR3: TGTGCCAGCAGTGGAGGACAGGGGACAGATACGCAGTATTTT.